The text below deals with one T cell receptor beta chain. The antigen is not known. The sample comes from a study of tumor-infiltrating lymphocytes in localized non-small cell lung cancer. About the research overall: The cohort mixed smokers and never-smokers, several histologies, and some post-neoadjuvant-chemotherapy samples. Tumor tissue and non-adjacent uninvolved lung came from each patient.

Germline CDR1 reads LNHDA; CDR2 reads SQIVND (reference sequence). The V gene lost 5 bases and the J gene lost 0 bases, with 4 bases spanning the gap. The CDR3 runs 12 residues. Study-wide results and caveats: IM1 and IM2 tumors showed no difference in T-cell fraction.

Sequenced by immunoSEQ multiplex PCR; TCRdb stores in-frame clones only, minus some. This table holds some 13,000 clones, 68% found once. The sequence came from a human donor with non-small cell lung cancer. Sequenced sample: uninvolved lung tissue not adjacent to the tumor. This chain connects TRBV19 to TRBJ1-2, with D unresolved. The CDR3 loop is CASSLPNYGYTF. Here the CDR3 DNA reads TGTGCCAGTAGTTTACCTAACTATGGCTACACCTTC.